This TCR beta chain derives from a study of radiotherapy plus CTLA-4 blockade in lung cancer. Study information: With roughly 30% of patients having disease control, objective responses were seen in about 17%.

Treatment of patients with chemo-refractory metastatic non-small-cell lung cancer consisted of focal radiation plus CTLA-4 blockade with ipilimumab. Study-wide results and limits: Among blood TCR repertoires after radiotherapy plus ipilimumab, tumor-derived clones expanded. Early blood T cell clone changes and increased post-radiation serum interferon-beta were reportedly the strongest response predictors.

Remarks on this clone: Its antigen remains unknown.

Sequencing used immunoSEQ multiplex PCR; TCRdb keeps in-frame clones, though not all of them. The sample consists of about 48,000 clones, 75% to 90% of them appearing once. V was clipped by 2 bases and J by 1 base, with 9 bases between them. Germline values: CDR1 SGHRS, CDR2 YFSETQ. The CDR3 loop spans 14 amino acids. The sequence came from a human donor with non-small cell lung cancer that progressed on radiotherapy plus ipilimumab. Some clones in this sample may be carry-over from other donors' samples. The chain uses TRBV5-1 and TRBJ1-2; D gene unclear. The input for sequencing was peripheral blood, taken from a patient treated with radiotherapy plus ipilimumab. Here the CDR3 reads CASSLLEGNYGYTF. CDR3 in DNA: TGCGCCAGCAGCTTACTTGAGGGTAACTATGGCTACACCTTC.